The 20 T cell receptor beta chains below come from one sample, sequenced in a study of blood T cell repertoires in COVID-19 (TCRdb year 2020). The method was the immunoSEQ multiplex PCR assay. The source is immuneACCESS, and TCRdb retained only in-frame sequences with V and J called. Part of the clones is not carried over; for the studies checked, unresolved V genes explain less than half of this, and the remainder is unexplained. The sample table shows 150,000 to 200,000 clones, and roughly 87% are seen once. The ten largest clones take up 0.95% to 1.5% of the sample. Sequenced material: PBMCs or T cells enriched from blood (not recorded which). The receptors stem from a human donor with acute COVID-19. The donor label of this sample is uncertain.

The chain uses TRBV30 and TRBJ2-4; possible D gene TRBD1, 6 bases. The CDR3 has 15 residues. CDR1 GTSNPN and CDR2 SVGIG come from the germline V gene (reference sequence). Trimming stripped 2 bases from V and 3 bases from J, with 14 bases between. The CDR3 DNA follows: TGTGCCTGGAGTCGGACAGACAAAATCAAAAACATTCAGTACTTC. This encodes CAWSRTDKIKNIQYF.

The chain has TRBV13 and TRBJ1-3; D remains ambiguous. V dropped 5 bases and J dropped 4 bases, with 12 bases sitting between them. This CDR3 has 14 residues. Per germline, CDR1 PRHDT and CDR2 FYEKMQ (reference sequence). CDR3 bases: TGTGCCAGCAGCAGCGCGCGGTCCGGAAACACCATATATTTT. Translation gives CASSSARSGNTIYF.

CDR3: CASSAINRPGIEQYF. CDR3 coding DNA: TGTGCCAGCTCAGCGATAAACCGGCCCGGGATCGAGCAGTACTTC. The chain combines TRBV18 with TRBJ2-7, with D perhaps matching TRBD2 (5 bases). The CDR3 has 15 residues. Trimming left V 5 bases short and J 6 bases short, with 20 bases between. In germline, CDR1 is KGHSH, CDR2 LQKENI.

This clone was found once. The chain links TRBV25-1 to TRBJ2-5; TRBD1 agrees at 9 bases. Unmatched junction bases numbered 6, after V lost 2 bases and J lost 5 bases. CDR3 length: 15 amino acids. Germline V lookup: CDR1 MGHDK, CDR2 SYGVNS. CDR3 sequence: CASSEIGQGWETQYF. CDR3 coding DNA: TGTGCCAGCAGTGAAATTGGACAGGGGTGGGAGACCCAGTACTTC.

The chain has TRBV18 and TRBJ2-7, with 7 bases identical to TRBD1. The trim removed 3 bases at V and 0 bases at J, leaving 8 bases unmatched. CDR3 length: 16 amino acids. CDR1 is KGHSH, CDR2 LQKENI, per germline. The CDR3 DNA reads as TGTGCCAGCTCACCGGGACAGACAAAACCCTCCTACGAGCAGTACTTC. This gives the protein CASSPGQTKPSYEQYF.

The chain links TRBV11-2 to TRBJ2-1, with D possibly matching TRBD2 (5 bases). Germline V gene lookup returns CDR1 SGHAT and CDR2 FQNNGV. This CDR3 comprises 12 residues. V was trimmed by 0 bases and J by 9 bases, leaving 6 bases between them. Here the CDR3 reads CASSLDEGEQFF. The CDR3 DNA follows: TGTGCCAGCAGCTTAGATGAGGGTGAGCAGTTCTTC.

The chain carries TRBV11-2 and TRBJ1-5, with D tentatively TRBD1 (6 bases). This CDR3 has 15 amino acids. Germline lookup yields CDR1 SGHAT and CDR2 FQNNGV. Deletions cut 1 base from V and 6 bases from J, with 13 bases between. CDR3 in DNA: TGTGCCAGCAGCTTAGTCGGCAGGGGACGTCAGCCCCAGCATTTT. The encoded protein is CASSLVGRGRQPQHF. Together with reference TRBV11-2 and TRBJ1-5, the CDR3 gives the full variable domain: EAGVAQSPRYKIIEKRQSVAFWCNPISGHATLYWYQQILGQGPKLLIQFQNNGVVDDSQLPKDRFSAERLKGVDSTLKIQPAKLEDSAVYLCASSLVGRGRQPQHFGDGTRLSIL.

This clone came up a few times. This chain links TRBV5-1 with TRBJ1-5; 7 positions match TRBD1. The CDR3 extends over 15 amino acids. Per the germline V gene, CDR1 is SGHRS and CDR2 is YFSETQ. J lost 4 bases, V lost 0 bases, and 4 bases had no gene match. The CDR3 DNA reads TGCGCCAGCAGCTTGGGGGCAGGGGGAAATCAGCCCCAGCATTTT. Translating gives CASSLGAGGNQPQHF. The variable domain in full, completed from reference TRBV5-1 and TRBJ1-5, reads KAGVTQTPRYLIKTRGQQVTLSCSPISGHRSVSWYQQTPGQGLQFLFEYFSETQRNKGNFPGRFSGRQFSNSRSEMNVSTLELGDSALYLCASSLGAGGNQPQHFGDGTRLSIL.

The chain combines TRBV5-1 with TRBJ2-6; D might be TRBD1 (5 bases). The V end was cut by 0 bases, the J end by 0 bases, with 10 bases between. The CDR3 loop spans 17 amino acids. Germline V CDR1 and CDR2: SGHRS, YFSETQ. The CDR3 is CASSLVQGSSGANVLTF. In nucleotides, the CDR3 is TGCGCCAGCAGCTTGGTGCAGGGTAGCTCTGGGGCCAACGTCCTGACTTTC.

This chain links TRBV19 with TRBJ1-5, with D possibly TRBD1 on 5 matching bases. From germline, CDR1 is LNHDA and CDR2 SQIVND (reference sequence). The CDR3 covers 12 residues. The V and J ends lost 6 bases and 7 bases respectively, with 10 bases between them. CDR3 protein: CASSRVRQPQHF. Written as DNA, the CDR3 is TGTGCCAGTAGCAGGGTCCGACAGCCCCAGCATTTT.

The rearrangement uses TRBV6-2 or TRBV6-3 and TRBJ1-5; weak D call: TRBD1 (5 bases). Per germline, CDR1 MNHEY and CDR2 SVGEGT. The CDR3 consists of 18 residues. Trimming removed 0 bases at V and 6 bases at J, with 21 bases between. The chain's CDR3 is CASSYSRWRGPRGQPQHF. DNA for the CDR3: TGTGCCAGCAGTTACTCAAGATGGAGGGGACCAAGGGGTCAGCCCCAGCATTTT.

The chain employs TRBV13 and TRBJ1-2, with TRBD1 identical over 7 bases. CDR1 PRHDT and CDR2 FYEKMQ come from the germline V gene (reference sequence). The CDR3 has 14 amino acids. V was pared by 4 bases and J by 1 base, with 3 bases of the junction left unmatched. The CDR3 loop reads CASSSTGVNYGYTF. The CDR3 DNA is TGTGCCAGCAGCTCCACAGGGGTTAACTATGGCTACACCTTC.

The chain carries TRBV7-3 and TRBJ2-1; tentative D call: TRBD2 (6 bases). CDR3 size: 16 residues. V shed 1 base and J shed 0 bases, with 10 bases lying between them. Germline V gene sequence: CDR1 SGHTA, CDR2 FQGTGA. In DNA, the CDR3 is TGTGCCAGCAGCTTAAGGGCGGGGAGCTCCTACAATGAGCAGTTCTTC. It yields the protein CASSLRAGSSYNEQFF.

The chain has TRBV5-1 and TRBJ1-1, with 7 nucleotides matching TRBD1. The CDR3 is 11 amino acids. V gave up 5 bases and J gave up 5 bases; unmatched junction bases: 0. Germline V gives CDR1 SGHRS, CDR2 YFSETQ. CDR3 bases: TGCGCCAGCAGGACAGGGACTGAAGCTTTCTTT. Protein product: CASRTGTEAFF.

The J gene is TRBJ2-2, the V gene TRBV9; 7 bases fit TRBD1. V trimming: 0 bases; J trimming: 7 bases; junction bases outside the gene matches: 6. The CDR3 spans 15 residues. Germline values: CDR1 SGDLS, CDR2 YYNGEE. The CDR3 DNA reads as TGTGCCAGCAGCGTAGCGGACAGGAACTTCGGGGAGCTGTTTTTT. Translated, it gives CASSVADRNFGELFF. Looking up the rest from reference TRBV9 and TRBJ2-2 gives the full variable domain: DSGVTQTPKHLITATGQRVTLRCSPRSGDLSVYWYQQSLDQGLQFLIQYYNGEERAKGNILERFSAQQFPDLHSELNLSSLELGDSALYFCASSVADRNFGELFFGEGSRLTVL.

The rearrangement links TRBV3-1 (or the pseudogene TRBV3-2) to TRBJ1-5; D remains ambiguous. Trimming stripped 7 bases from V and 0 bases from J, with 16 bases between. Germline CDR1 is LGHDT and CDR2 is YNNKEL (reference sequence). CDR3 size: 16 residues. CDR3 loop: CASIPGGRDSNQPQHF. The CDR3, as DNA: TGTGCCAGCATTCCAGGAGGGAGAGATAGCAATCAGCCCCAGCATTTT.

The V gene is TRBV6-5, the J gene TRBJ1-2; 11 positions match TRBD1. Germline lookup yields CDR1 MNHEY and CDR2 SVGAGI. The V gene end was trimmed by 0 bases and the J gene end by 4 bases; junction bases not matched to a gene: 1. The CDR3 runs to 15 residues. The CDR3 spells CASSYSGTGGYGYTF. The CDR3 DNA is TGTGCCAGCAGTTACTCGGGGACAGGGGGCTATGGCTACACCTTC.

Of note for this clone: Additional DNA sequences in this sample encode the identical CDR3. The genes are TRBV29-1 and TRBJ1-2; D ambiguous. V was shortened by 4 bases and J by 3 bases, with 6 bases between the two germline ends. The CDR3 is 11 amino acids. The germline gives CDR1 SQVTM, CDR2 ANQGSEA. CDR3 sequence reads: CSVGGDYGYTF. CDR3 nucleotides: TGCAGCGTTGGGGGAGACTATGGCTACACCTTC. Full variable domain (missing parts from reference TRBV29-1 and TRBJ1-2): SAVISQKPSRDICQRGTSLTIQCQVDSQVTMMFWYRQQPGQSLTLIATANQGSEATYESGFVIDKFPISRPNLTFSTLTVSNMSPEDSSIYLCSVGGDYGYTFGSGTRLTVV.

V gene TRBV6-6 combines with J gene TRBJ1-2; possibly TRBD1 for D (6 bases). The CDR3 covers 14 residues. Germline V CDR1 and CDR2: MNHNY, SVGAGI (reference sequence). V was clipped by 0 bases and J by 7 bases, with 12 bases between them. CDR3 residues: CASSYSRTEGGYTF. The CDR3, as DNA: TGTGCCAGCAGTTACTCGAGGACAGAGGGTGGCTACACCTTC.

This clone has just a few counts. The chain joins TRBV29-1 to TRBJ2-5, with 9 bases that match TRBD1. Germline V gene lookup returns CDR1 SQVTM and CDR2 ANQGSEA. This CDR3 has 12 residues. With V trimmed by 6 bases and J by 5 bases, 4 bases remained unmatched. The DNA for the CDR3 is TGCAGCGTCGGGACAGGGATGGAGACCCAGTACTTC. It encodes CSVGTGMETQYF.